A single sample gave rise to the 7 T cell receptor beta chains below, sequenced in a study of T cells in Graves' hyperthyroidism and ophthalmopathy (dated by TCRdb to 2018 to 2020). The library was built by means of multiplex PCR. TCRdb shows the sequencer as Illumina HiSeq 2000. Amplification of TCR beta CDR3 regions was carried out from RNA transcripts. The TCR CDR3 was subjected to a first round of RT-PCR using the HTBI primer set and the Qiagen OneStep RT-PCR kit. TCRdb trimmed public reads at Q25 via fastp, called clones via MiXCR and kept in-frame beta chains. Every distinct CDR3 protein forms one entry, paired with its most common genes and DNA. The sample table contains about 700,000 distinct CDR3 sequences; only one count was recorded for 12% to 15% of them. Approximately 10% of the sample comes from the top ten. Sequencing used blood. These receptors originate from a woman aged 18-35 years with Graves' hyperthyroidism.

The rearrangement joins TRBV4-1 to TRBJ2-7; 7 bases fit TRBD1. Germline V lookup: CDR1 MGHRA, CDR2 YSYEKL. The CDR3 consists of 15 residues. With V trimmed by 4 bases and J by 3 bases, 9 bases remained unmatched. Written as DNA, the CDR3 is TGCGCCAGCAGCCCTCTAGGGACAGTGGGCTACGAGCAGTACTTC. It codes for CASSPLGTVGYEQYF.

For the CDR3, the DNA is TGTGCCAGCAGTATAGGGCCCCAGCAGTTCTTC. Protein: CASSIGPQQFF. The V gene is TRBV28, the J gene TRBJ2-1; D call uncertain. Germline V gene sequence: CDR1 MDHEN, CDR2 SYDVKM. This CDR3 region has 11 residues. V shed 5 bases and J shed 11 bases, with 10 bases lying between them.

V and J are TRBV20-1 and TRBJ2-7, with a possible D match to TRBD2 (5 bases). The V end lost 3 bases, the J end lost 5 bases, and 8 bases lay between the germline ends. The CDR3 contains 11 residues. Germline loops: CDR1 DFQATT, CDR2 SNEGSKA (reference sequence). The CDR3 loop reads CSASPADEQYF. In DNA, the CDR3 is TGCAGTGCTAGCCCAGCGGACGAGCAGTACTTC.

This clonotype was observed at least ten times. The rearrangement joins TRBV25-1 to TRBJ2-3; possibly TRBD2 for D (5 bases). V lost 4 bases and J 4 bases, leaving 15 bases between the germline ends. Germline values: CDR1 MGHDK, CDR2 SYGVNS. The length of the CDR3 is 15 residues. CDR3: CASSGSRGVADTQYF. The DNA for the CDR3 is TGTGCCAGCAGTGGATCCCGGGGAGTGGCAGATACGCAGTATTTT.

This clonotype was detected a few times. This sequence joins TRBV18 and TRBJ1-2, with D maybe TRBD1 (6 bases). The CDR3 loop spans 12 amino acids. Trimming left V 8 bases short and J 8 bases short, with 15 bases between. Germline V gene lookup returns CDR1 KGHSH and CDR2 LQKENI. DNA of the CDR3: TGTGCCAGCCGACTGACAGGCGGCGGCTACACCTTC. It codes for CASRLTGGGYTF.

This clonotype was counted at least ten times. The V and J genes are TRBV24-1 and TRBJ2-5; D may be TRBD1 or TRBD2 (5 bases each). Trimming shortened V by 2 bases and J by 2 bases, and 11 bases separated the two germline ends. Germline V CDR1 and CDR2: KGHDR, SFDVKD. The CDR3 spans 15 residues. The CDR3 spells CATSDWGNYQETQYF. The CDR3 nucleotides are TGTGCCACCAGTGATTGGGGGAATTATCAAGAGACCCAGTACTTC.

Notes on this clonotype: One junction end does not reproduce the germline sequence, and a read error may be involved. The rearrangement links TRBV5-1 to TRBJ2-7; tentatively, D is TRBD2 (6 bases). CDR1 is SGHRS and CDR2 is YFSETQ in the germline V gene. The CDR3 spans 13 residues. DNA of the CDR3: TGTGCCAGTAGTATTCGAGCGGGCGGCGAGCAGTACTTC. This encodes CASSIRAGGEQYF.